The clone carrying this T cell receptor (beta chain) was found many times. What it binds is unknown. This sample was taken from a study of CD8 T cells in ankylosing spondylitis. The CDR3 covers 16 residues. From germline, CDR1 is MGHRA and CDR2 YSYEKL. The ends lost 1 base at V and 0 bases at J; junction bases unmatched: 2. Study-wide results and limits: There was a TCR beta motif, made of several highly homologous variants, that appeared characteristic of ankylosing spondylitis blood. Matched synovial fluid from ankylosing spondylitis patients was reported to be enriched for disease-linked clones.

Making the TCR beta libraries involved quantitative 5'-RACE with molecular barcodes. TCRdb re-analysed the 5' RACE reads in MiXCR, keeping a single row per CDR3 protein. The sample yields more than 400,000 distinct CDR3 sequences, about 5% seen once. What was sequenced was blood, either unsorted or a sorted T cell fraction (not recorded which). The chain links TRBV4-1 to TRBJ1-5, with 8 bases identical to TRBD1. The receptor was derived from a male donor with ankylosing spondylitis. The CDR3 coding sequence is TGCGCCAGCAGCCAAGGGACAGGGCTTAGCAATCAGCCCCAGCATTTT. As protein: CASSQGTGLSNQPQHF.